This is a list of T cell receptor beta chains from one sample in a study of CD8+ T cells in alopecia areata. Sequencing used immunoSEQ multiplex PCR; TCRdb keeps in-frame clones, though not all of them. Among roughly 120,000 clones listed, roughly 63% were seen once. The specimen was CD8+ T cells sorted from blood, collected at week 4, from a patient treated with tofacitinib. Source of these receptors: a human donor with alopecia areata. Both conserved end residues are part of each CDR3. A D gene is named only where the DNA matches it firmly. The size of a clone is reported for some rows only, either as once, few or many, or as a class for expanded clones.

cdr3_aa cdr3_nt v_call clone_size j_call d_call
CASSEAGLSYNEQFF TGTGCCTCTTCAGAAGCGGGACTCTCCTACAATGAGCAGTTCTTC TRBV7-3 few TRBJ2-1 TRBD2
CAWRGQGPEKHF TGTGCCTGGAGGGGACAGGGGCCGGAGAAGCATTTT TRBV30 few TRBJ1-5 TRBD1
CASSLGEMSFF TGTGCCAGCAGTTTAGGGGAGATGTCTTTCTTT TRBV27 NA TRBJ1-1 NA
CASSLAQGIVREQYF TGTGCCAGCAGCTTAGCGCAGGGGATCGTACGCGAGCAGTACTTC TRBV7-8 NA TRBJ2-7 NA
CASSLAPSGQGPDNEQFF TGCGCCAGCAGCCTAGCCCCAAGTGGACAGGGGCCGGACAATGAGCAGTTCTTC TRBV4-1 once TRBJ2-1 TRBD1
CAWTLGGNTEAFF TGTGCCTGGACCTTGGGGGGAAACACTGAAGCTTTCTTT TRBV30 NA TRBJ1-1 NA
CASSRLGPSGANVLTF TGTGCCAGCAGCCGCCTCGGGCCCTCTGGGGCCAACGTCCTGACTTTC TRBV11-2 NA TRBJ2-6 NA
CASSHRAYNEQFF TGTGCCAGCAGCCACAGGGCCTACAATGAGCAGTTCTTC TRBV6-5 NA TRBJ2-1 NA
CAWSRGHYEQYF TGTGCCTGGAGCAGGGGACACTACGAGCAGTACTTC TRBV30 NA TRBJ2-7 NA
CSVGTIQIDSYNEQFF TGCAGCGTCGGTACCATACAGATCGACTCCTACAATGAGCAGTTCTTC TRBV29-1 NA TRBJ2-1 NA
CASSFLGQTYEQYF TGTGCCAGCAGCTTCCTGGGACAGACCTACGAGCAGTACTTC TRBV7-9 NA TRBJ2-7 TRBD1
CASSLAGTGMNTEAFF TGTGCCAGCAGCTTAGCCGGGACAGGGATGAACACTGAAGCTTTCTTT TRBV11-2 NA TRBJ1-1 TRBD1
CSVISRDRAYEQYF TGCAGCGTGATATCCCGGGACAGGGCCTACGAGCAGTACTTC TRBV29-1 NA TRBJ2-7 TRBD1
CASNSLAGGIYEQYF TGTGCCAGCAATAGTCTAGCGGGGGGAATTTACGAGCAGTACTTC TRBV6-1 NA TRBJ2-7 TRBD2
CASRTGGAAKQFF TGTGCCAGCCGGACAGGGGGCGCAGCAAAGCAGTTCTTC TRBV21-1 few TRBJ2-1 NA
CAWSPARGQVRSYEQYF TGTGCCTGGAGTCCCGCCCGCGGACAGGTACGCTCCTACGAGCAGTACTTC TRBV30 NA TRBJ2-7 TRBD1
CASSPNLGKTYEQYF TGTGCCAGTAGTCCAAATCTGGGAAAAACCTACGAGCAGTACTTC TRBV19 NA TRBJ2-7 NA
CASSLDRAQETQYF TGTGCCAGCAGCTTGGACAGGGCCCAAGAGACCCAGTACTTC TRBV7-9 NA TRBJ2-5 TRBD1
CASSLGSGGPYNEQFF TGTGCCAGCAGCTTAGGTAGCGGGGGGCCCTACAATGAGCAGTTCTTC TRBV13 NA TRBJ2-1 TRBD2
CAWRAARQGLTEAFF TGTGCCTGGAGGGCGGCAAGACAGGGACTCACCGAAGCTTTCTTT TRBV30 few TRBJ1-1 TRBD1
CSVDVRGGGDTQYF TGCAGCGTTGACGTACGGGGGGGCGGAGATACGCAGTATTTT TRBV29-1 few TRBJ2-3 TRBD2
CASFHRTLTGNTEAFF TGCGCCAGCTTCCATCGGACACTCACGGGGAACACTGAAGCTTTCTTT TRBV5-1 NA TRBJ1-1 NA
CAISESGMNTEAFF TGTGCCATCAGTGAGTCGGGCATGAACACTGAAGCTTTCTTT TRBV10-3 NA TRBJ1-1 NA
CASSFSGGAGQPQHF TGTGCCAGCAGCTTCTCAGGGGGCGCGGGTCAGCCCCAGCATTTT TRBV5-6 NA TRBJ1-5 TRBD1
CAWRLRDAYGYTF TGTGCCTGGAGACTACGGGACGCTTATGGCTACACCTTC TRBV30 NA TRBJ1-2 NA
CSVDKGYEQYF TGCAGCGTTGATAAAGGTTACGAGCAGTACTTC TRBV29-1 NA TRBJ2-7 NA
CASSGLSYEQYF TGTGCCAGCTCGGGGCTCTCCTACGAGCAGTACTTC TRBV27 NA TRBJ2-7 NA
CASSLSDRGSNQPQHF TGTGCCAGCAGCTTAAGTGACAGGGGAAGCAATCAGCCCCAGCATTTT TRBV5-6 NA TRBJ1-5 TRBD1
CASSESGFGETQYF TGTGCCAGCAGCGAGTCGGGATTCGGGGAGACCCAGTACTTC TRBV9 once TRBJ2-5 NA
CASSWQLNTGELFF TGTGCCAGCAGTTGGCAACTGAACACCGGGGAGCTGTTTTTT TRBV28 NA TRBJ2-2 NA
CASSLESVVTDTQYF TGCGCCAGCAGCTTGGAATCAGTCGTCACAGATACGCAGTATTTT TRBV5-1 few TRBJ2-3 NA
CSAQIRGGPNEQFF TGCAGCGCCCAAATACGCGGGGGGCCAAATGAGCAGTTCTTC TRBV29-1 few TRBJ2-1 TRBD2
CSVRGGAGELFF TGCAGCGTCCGAGGGGGAGCCGGGGAGCTGTTTTTT TRBV29-1 NA TRBJ2-2 NA
CASSHPRDRVSYEQYF TGCGCCAGCAGCCACCCCCGGGACAGGGTTTCCTACGAGCAGTACTTC TRBV4-1 NA TRBJ2-7 TRBD1
CASSLGRNTEAFF TGCGCCAGCAGTTTGGGGAGGAACACTGAAGCTTTCTTT TRBV5-1 NA TRBJ1-1 NA